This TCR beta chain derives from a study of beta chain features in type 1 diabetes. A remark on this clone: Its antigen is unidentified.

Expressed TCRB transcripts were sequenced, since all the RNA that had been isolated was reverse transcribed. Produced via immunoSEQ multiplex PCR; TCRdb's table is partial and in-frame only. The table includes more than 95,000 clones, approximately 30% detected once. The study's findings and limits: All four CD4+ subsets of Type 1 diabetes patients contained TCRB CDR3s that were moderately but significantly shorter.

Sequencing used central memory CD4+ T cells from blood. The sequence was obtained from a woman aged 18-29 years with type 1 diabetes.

The CDR3 DNA follows: TGTGCCAGTAGTACGGACAGGGTTTGGAACACCATATATTTT. Its translation is CASSTDRVWNTIYF. This chain links TRBV19 with TRBJ1-3; TRBD1 agrees at 8 bases. V trimming: 4 bases; J trimming: 7 bases; junction bases outside the gene matches: 6. Per germline, CDR1 LNHDA and CDR2 SQIVND (reference sequence). The CDR3 covers 14 residues.